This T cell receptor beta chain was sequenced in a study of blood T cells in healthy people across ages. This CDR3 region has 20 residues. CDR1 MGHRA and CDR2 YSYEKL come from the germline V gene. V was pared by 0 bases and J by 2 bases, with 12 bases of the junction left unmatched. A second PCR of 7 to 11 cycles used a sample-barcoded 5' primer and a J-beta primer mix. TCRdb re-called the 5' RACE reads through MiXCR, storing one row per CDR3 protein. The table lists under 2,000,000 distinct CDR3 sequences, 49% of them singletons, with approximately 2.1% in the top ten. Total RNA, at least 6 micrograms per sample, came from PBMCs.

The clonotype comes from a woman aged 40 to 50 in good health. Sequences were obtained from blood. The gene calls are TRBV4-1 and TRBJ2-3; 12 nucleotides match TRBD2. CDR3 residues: CASSQDSLAGGTAITDTQYF. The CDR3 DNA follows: TGCGCCAGCAGCCAAGACAGTCTAGCGGGGGGGACGGCTATCACAGATACGCAGTATTTT.